The 29 T cell receptor beta chains below all came from one sample that was sequenced in a study of cytomegalovirus exposure and HLA in healthy donors. The primer mix had 60 Vbeta and 13 Jbeta primers. Libraries were prepared by immunoSEQ multiplex PCR; TCRdb keeps only in-frame clonotypes and omits some of them. The sample holds about 200,000 clones, roughly 78% seen once. Specimen: PBMCs. Every receptor here comes from a girl aged 10 to 17 in good health and CMV-seropositive.

The gene calls are TRBV27 and TRBJ2-1, with no clear D. The germline V gene encodes CDR1 MNHEY and CDR2 SMNVEV (reference sequence). This CDR3 is 15 amino acids long. Trimming pared 3 bases from V and 2 bases from J, leaving 11 bases between. CDR3 sequence (DNA): TGTGCCAGCAGTTTGCCCCTAAGCCCCTACAATGAGCAGTTCTTC. Its translation: CASSLPLSPYNEQFF.

This chain connects TRBV5-1 to TRBJ1-1; TRBD1 matches at 8 bases. V lost 4 bases and J lost 0; bases outside the gene matches: 5. Germline CDR1 reads SGHRS; CDR2 reads YFSETQ. The CDR3 extends over 15 amino acids. The CDR3: CASSGGQAMNTEAFF. The CDR3, as DNA: TGCGCCAGCAGCGGGGGACAGGCCATGAACACTGAAGCTTTCTTT.

The chain uses TRBV5-1 and TRBJ1-4; no clear D gene. The ends were cut back, 0 bases at V and 3 bases at J, with 15 bases in the middle. The germline gives CDR1 SGHRS, CDR2 YFSETQ. This CDR3 has 17 amino acids. The CDR3 bases are TGCGCCAGCAGCTTGGGAGAAAAGAGGCCTCCTAATGAAAAACTGTTTTTT. This codes for CASSLGEKRPPNEKLFF.

Concerning this clone: The sample has other DNA sequences that encode this CDR3 too. J is TRBJ1-2 and V is TRBV4-2; D possibly corresponds to TRBD1 (6 bases). Germline V gives CDR1 LGHNA, CDR2 YNFKEQ. This CDR3 has 15 residues. V was clipped by 3 bases and J by 4 bases, with 15 bases between them. CDR3 residues: CASSHGGQGSYGYTF. The DNA of the CDR3 is TGTGCCAGCAGCCATGGTGGGCAGGGGAGCTATGGCTACACCTTC.

CDR3 sequence: CASSLGGREEETQYF. CDR3 DNA sequence: TGCGCCAGCAGCTTGGGGGGGCGAGAGGAAGAGACCCAGTACTTC. The V call is TRBV5-1, the J call TRBJ2-5; TRBD1 is a possible D gene (6 bases). This CDR3 has 15 residues. The V end was cut by 0 bases, the J end by 3 bases, with 12 bases between. Germline V CDR1 and CDR2: SGHRS, YFSETQ. Full variable domain (missing parts from reference TRBV5-1 and TRBJ2-5): KAGVTQTPRYLIKTRGQQVTLSCSPISGHRSVSWYQQTPGQGLQFLFEYFSETQRNKGNFPGRFSGRQFSNSRSEMNVSTLELGDSALYLCASSLGGREEETQYFGPGTRLLVL.

The CDR3 region has the DNA TGCGCCAGCAGATCGGACATAGCCTACGAGCAGTACTTC. It specifies CASRSDIAYEQYF. This chain connects TRBV5-1 to TRBJ2-7, with a possible D match to TRBD1 (5 bases). CDR3 size: 13 residues. The V gene's germline CDR1 is SGHRS and CDR2 YFSETQ. V was clipped by 5 bases and J by 2 bases, with 11 bases between them.

This rearrangement joins TRBV11-3 to TRBJ2-1, with 16 bases that match TRBD2. The ends lost 4 bases at V and 7 bases at J; junction bases unmatched: 4. The CDR3 loop spans 16 amino acids. Looked up from germline, CDR1 is SGHNT and CDR2 is YENEEA. The chain's CDR3 is CASSSGTSGGENEQFF. The CDR3 DNA reads as TGTGCCAGCAGCTCCGGGACTAGCGGGGGGGAAAATGAGCAGTTCTTC.

This chain links TRBV6-5 with TRBJ1-6; 10 nucleotides agree with TRBD1. The CDR3 runs 15 residues. V shed 2 bases and J 10 bases; nucleotides not matched to a gene: 5. Germline loops: CDR1 MNHEY, CDR2 SVGAGI. CDR3: CASSYLDRGRSPLHF. The CDR3 bases are TGTGCCAGCAGTTACCTGGACAGGGGGAGGTCACCCCTCCACTTT.

V and J are TRBV30 and TRBJ2-7; 7 nucleotides agree with TRBD2. Unmatched junction bases numbered 4, after V lost 2 bases and J lost 0 bases. CDR1 and CDR2 (germline): GTSNPN, SVGIG (reference sequence). This CDR3 comprises 14 residues. The CDR3 sequence is CAWSWGGSSYEQYF. CDR3 DNA sequence: TGTGCCTGGAGTTGGGGGGGGAGCTCCTACGAGCAGTACTTC.

The chain is built from TRBV6-1 and TRBJ2-3, with 7 bases identical to TRBD1. Unmatched junction bases numbered 6, after V lost 10 bases and J lost 2 bases. The CDR3 runs to 13 residues. Per germline, CDR1 MNHNS and CDR2 SASEGT. The CDR3 DNA is TGTGCCACAGGACAGGTCCTCACAGATACGCAGTATTTT. It yields the protein CATGQVLTDTQYF.

This chain uses TRBV5-6 with TRBJ1-5, with 8 positions matching TRBD1. Germline-derived CDR1 and CDR2 are SGHDT and YYEEEE. The ends lost 3 bases at V and 0 bases at J; junction bases unmatched: 5. The CDR3 contains 16 residues. The CDR3 bases are TGTGCCAGCAGCTCTAGGGACAGGTTTAGCAATCAGCCCCAGCATTTT. Amino acid sequence: CASSSRDRFSNQPQHF. Using reference TRBV5-6 and TRBJ1-5 for the parts outside the CDR3, the full variable domain is DAGVTQSPTHLIKTRGQQVTLRCSPKSGHDTVSWYQQALGQGPQFIFQYYEEEERQRGNFPDRFSGHQFPNYSSELNVNALLLGDSALYLCASSSRDRFSNQPQHFGDGTRLSIL.

The chain has TRBV4-2 and TRBJ1-1; the match to TRBD1 covers 8 bases. Germline values: CDR1 LGHNA, CDR2 YNFKEQ. There are 15 residues in the CDR3. The J segment lost 1 base and the V segment lost 0 bases, leaving 1 base of the junction unmatched. CDR3 residues: CASSQEGTGNTEAFF. The CDR3 nucleotides read TGTGCCAGCAGCCAAGAGGGGACAGGGAACACTGAAGCTTTCTTT.

About this clone: Other DNA sequences in this sample translate to the same CDR3. The chain recombines TRBV7-9 with TRBJ2-5, with 11 bases fitting TRBD2. Germline CDR1 is SEHNR and CDR2 is FQNEAQ (reference sequence). The ends lost 4 bases at V and 2 bases at J; junction bases unmatched: 3. The CDR3 has 15 residues. The CDR3 region is CASSSGTSGQETQYF. The DNA for the CDR3 is TGTGCCAGCAGCTCCGGGACTAGCGGACAAGAGACCCAGTACTTC.

This clone turned up a few times. This chain links TRBV27 with TRBJ2-1; a possible D gene is TRBD2 (6 bases). CDR1 is MNHEY and CDR2 is SMNVEV in the germline V gene (reference sequence). The CDR3 is made up of 15 amino acids. The V gene lost 2 bases and the J gene lost 4 bases, with 12 bases spanning the gap. This chain's CDR3 is CASSLTLAPYNEQFF. In DNA form, the CDR3 reads TGTGCCAGCAGTTTAACACTAGCTCCTTACAATGAGCAGTTCTTC.

This sequence joins TRBV7-6 and TRBJ2-5; TRBD2 matches at 11 bases. Trimming cost V 5 bases and J 4 bases; bases outside gene matches: 6. Germline CDR1 and CDR2: SGHVS and FNYEAQ. This CDR3 has 15 amino acids. The CDR3 sequence is CASSISGGARETQYF. The CDR3 DNA reads as TGTGCCAGCAGCATTAGCGGGGGGGCCAGAGAGACCCAGTACTTC.

The rearrangement joins TRBV14 to TRBJ2-7; a possible D gene is TRBD1 (5 bases). The CDR3 contains 15 residues. Germline lookup yields CDR1 SGHDN and CDR2 FVKESK. V was cut by 0 bases and J by 2 bases, with 11 bases left in between. The CDR3 reads CASSQEGALTYEQYF. The CDR3 bases are TGTGCCAGCAGCCAAGAAGGGGCTTTGACCTACGAGCAGTACTTC.

In its sample, this clone was seen once. The V call is TRBV7-2, the J call TRBJ1-2, with 9 bases identical to TRBD1. This CDR3 contains 13 residues. The V and J ends lost 4 bases and 6 bases, in that order; junction bases with no gene match: 3. Germline V CDR1 and CDR2: SGHTA, FQGNSA. DNA for the CDR3: TGTGCCAGCAGCTCGGGACAGGGTGATGGCTACACCTTC. As protein: CASSSGQGDGYTF.

The chain joins TRBV4-3 to TRBJ1-2; 8 nucleotides match TRBD1. Germline CDR1 LGHNA, CDR2 YSLEER. The V gene end was trimmed by 0 bases and the J gene end by 8 bases; junction bases not matched to a gene: 8. The CDR3 sequence is 15 residues long. This CDR3 reads CASSQERGTGRGYTF. The CDR3 DNA reads TGCGCCAGCAGCCAAGAACGGGGGACAGGAAGAGGCTACACCTTC.

The DNA of the CDR3 is TGTGCCAGCAGAGTCTTTCCGGACACTGAAGCTTTCTTT. As protein: CASRVFPDTEAFF. This sequence joins TRBV6-1 and TRBJ1-1; D gene uncertain. Trimming cost V 6 bases and J 3 bases, with 11 bases left between them. In germline, CDR1 is MNHNS, CDR2 SASEGT. The CDR3 spans 13 residues.

CDR3 sequence reads: CASSLAGTGWYEQYF. DNA for the CDR3: TGTGCCAGCAGCTTGGCCGGGACAGGGTGGTACGAGCAGTACTTC. The chain uses TRBV5-5 and TRBJ2-7; 9 bases are a match to TRBD1. J was trimmed by 4 bases and V by 0 bases; bases with no gene match: 5. Germline values: CDR1 SGHKS, CDR2 YYEKEE (reference sequence). There are 15 residues in the CDR3.

The CDR3 sequence is CASSYGQGPSYEQYF. The CDR3 region has the DNA TGTGCCAGCAGCTACGGACAGGGGCCTTCCTACGAGCAGTACTTC. V usage is TRBV7-2 and J usage is TRBJ2-7; TRBD1 agrees at 9 bases. Germline V lookup: CDR1 SGHTA, CDR2 FQGNSA. The V and J ends lost 4 bases and 1 base, in that order; junction bases with no gene match: 5. CDR3 size: 15 residues.

This rearrangement joins TRBV7-2 to TRBJ1-3; TRBD1 is a possible D gene (5 bases). This CDR3 comprises 16 residues. CDR1 is SGHTA, CDR2 FQGNSA, per germline. V gave up 3 bases and J gave up 4 bases, with 16 bases separating them. The CDR3 region has the DNA TGTGCCAGCAGCTTGTGGACACCCGGGGGGGGAAACACCATATATTTT. As protein: CASSLWTPGGGNTIYF.

The chain is built from TRBV9 and TRBJ1-6; 9 positions match TRBD1. Germline-derived CDR1 and CDR2 are SGDLS and YYNGEE. Trimming cost V 3 bases and J 4 bases; bases outside gene matches: 2. The CDR3 has 15 residues. The CDR3 spells CASSGTGEYNSPLHF. The CDR3 coding sequence is TGTGCCAGCAGCGGGACAGGGGAATATAATTCACCCCTCCACTTT.

The V and J genes are TRBV5-1 and TRBJ1-5; D is ambiguous. V was trimmed by 5 bases and J by 5 bases, leaving 11 bases between them. This CDR3 is 13 amino acids long. Germline values: CDR1 SGHRS, CDR2 YFSETQ. CDR3 bases: TGCGCCAGCAGGAGGCAGCTCGATCAGCCCCAGCATTTT. Translation: CASRRQLDQPQHF.

The chain links TRBV30 to TRBJ1-1, with D perhaps TRBD1 (6 bases). Germline values: CDR1 GTSNPN, CDR2 SVGIG (reference sequence). There are 13 residues in the CDR3. V was pared by 1 base and J by 1 base, with 7 bases between. The CDR3 loop is CAWSGQANTEAFF. The CDR3 nucleotides are TGTGCCTGGAGTGGACAGGCGAACACTGAAGCTTTCTTT.

This clone showed up just once. The CDR3 DNA reads as TGTGCCACCAGCAGAGGGACAGGGGTTATTAGCAAGACCCAGTACTTC. This sequence encodes CATSRGTGVISKTQYF. The J gene is TRBJ2-5, the V gene TRBV15; 9 bases line up with TRBD1. The CDR3 totals 16 residues. Per germline, CDR1 LNHNV and CDR2 YYDKDF (reference sequence). V dropped 1 base and J dropped 6; count of bases not matched to a gene: 9.

This clone has more than one count but fewer than ten. This chain uses TRBV25-1 with TRBJ2-7; possibly TRBD1 for D (6 bases). This CDR3 comprises 15 residues. Trimming cost V 8 bases and J 2 bases, with 19 bases left between them. Germline CDR1 MGHDK, CDR2 SYGVNS. CDR3 nucleotides: TGTGCCAGCTCGCCGCCTGGGACACTTACCTACGAGCAGTACTTC. This codes for CASSPPGTLTYEQYF.

The chain has TRBV6-4 and TRBJ2-3, with TRBD2 matching over 8 bases. J lost 2 bases, V lost 5 bases, and 6 bases had no gene match. In germline, CDR1 is MRHNA, CDR2 SNTAGT. This CDR3 comprises 15 residues. The CDR3, as DNA: TGTGCCAGCAGTTCCTCAGCGGGAGACACAGATACGCAGTATTTT. This codes for CASSSSAGDTDTQYF.

The V gene is TRBV6-1, the J gene TRBJ2-1; 8 nucleotides agree with TRBD2. The junction had 5 bases not matched to a gene; V was cut back by 7 bases and J by 9 bases. The CDR3 runs 12 residues. Germline V gene sequence: CDR1 MNHNS, CDR2 SASEGT. The CDR3, as DNA: TGTGCCAGCACCCGCACTAGCGGTGAGCAGTTCTTC. The encoded protein is CASTRTSGEQFF.